Here is one T cell receptor (beta chain) with its context. What it recognizes is unknown. The data are from a study of T cell responses to AZD1222 COVID-19 vaccine. This table comes from immunoSEQ multiplex PCR, and its TCRdb copy is limited to in-frame clones, with some not included. The table lists about 35,000 clones, about 86% of them singletons. V lost 3 bases, J lost 6 bases, and 10 bases lay in between. CDR1 and CDR2 (germline): SGHDT, YYEEEE. The CDR3 runs to 14 residues. Findings of the study overall: White British donors predominated, females outnumbered males, and clonal diversity was possibly underestimated. Without day 14 samples, only post-peak T cell repertoires were studied. The span of vaccine-associated CD4 TCRs extended across spike, with dominance at 160-218 and 743-854.

This sequence joins TRBV5-6 and TRBJ1-6; D is unclear. The sequence was obtained from an adult in good health. The sequences come from peripheral blood, collected on day 0 of AZD1222 vaccination. The CDR3 here is CASSYEGPNSPLHF. The CDR3 DNA follows: TGTGCCAGCAGCTACGAGGGCCCTAATTCACCCCTCCACTTT.